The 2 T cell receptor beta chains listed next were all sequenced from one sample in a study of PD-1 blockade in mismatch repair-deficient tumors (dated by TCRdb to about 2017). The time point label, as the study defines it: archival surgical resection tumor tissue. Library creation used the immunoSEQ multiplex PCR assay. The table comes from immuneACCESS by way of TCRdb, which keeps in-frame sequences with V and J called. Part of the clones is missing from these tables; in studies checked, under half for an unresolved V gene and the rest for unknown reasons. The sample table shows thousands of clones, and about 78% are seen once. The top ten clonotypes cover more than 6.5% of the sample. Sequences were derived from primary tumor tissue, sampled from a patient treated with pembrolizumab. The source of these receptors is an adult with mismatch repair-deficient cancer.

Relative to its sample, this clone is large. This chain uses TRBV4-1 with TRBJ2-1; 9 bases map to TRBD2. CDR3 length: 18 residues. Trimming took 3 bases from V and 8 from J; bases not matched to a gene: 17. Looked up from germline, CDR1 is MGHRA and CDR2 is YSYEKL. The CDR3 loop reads CASSHQRRSGGLVDEQFF. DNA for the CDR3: TGCGCCAGCAGCCACCAACGTCGGAGCGGGGGGCTTGTCGATGAGCAGTTCTTC.

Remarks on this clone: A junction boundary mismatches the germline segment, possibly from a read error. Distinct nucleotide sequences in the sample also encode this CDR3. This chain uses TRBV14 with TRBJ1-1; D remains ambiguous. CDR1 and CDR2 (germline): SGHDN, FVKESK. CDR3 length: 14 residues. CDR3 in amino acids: CASSQPGMNTEAFF. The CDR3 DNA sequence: TGTGCCAGCAGCCAACCGGGGATGAACACTGAAGCTTTTTTT.